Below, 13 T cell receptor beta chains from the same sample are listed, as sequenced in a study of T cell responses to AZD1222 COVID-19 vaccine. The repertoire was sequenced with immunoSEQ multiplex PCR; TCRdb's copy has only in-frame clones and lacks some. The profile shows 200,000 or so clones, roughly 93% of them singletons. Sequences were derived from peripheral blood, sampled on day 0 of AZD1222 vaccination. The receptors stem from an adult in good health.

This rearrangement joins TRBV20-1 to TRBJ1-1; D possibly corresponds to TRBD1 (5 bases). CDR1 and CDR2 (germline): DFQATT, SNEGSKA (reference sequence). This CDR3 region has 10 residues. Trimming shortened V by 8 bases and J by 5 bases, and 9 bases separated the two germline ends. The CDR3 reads CSPGETEAFF. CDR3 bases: TGCAGTCCGGGGGAGACTGAAGCTTTCTTT.

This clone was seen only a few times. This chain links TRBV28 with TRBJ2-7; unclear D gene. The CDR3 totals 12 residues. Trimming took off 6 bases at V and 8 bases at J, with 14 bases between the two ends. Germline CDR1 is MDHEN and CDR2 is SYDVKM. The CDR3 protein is CASSPMNEQQYF. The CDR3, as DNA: TGTGCCAGCAGCCCAATGAATGAGCAGCAGTACTTC.

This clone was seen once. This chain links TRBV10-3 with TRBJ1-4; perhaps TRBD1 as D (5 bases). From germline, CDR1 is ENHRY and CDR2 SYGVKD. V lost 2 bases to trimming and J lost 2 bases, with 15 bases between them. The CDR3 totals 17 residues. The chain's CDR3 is CAISEKSRGQTNEKLFF. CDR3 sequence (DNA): TGTGCCATCAGTGAGAAAAGCCGGGGCCAGACTAATGAAAAACTGTTTTTT.

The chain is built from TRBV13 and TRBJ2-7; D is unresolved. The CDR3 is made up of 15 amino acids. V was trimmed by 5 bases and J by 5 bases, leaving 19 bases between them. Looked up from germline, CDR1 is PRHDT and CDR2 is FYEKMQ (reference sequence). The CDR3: CASSLLTSPLHEQYF. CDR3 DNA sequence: TGTGCCAGCAGCCTACTTACCTCCCCGTTGCACGAGCAGTACTTC.

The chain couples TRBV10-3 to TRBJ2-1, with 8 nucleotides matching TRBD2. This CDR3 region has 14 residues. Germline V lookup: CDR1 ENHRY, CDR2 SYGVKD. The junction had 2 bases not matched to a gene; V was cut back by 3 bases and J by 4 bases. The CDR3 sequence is CAISDQREYNEQFF. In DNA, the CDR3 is TGTGCCATCAGTGATCAGCGGGAGTACAATGAGCAGTTCTTC.

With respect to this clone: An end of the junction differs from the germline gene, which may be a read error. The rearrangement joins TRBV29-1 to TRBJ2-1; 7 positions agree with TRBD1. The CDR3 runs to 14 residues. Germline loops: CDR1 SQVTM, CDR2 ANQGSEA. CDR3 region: CSVKDRVSYNEQFF. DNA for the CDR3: TGCAGCGTTAAAGACAGGGTCTCCTACAATGAGCAGTTCTTC.

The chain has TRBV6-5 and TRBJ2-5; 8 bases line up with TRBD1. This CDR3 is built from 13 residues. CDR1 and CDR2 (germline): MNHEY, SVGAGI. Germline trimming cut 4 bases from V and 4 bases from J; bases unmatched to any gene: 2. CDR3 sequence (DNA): TGTGCCAGCAGTTCCGGACAGGGAGAGACCCAGTACTTC. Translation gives CASSSGQGETQYF.

CDR3 DNA: TGTGCCACCGCCCTAGTCGGAGAGCGCGAGCAGTACTTC. Its protein is CATALVGEREQYF. The chain combines TRBV15 with TRBJ2-7, with D hard to call. The CDR3 has 13 residues. Germline CDR1 LNHNV, CDR2 YYDKDF (reference sequence). V lost 8 bases to trimming and J lost 6 bases, with 17 bases between them.

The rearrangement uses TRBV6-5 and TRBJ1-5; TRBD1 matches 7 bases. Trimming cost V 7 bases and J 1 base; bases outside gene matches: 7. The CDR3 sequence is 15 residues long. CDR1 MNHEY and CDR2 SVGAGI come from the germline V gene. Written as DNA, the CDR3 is TGTGCCAGCAACCCGACAGGGACCAGCAATCAGCCCCAGCATTTT. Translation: CASNPTGTSNQPQHF.

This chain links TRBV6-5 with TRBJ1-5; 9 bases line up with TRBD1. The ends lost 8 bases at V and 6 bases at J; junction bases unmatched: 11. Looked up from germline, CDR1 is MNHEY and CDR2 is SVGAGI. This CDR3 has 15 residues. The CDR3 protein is CASLRDRARAQPQHF. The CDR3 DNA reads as TGTGCCAGCCTTAGGGACAGGGCCCGAGCTCAGCCCCAGCATTTT.

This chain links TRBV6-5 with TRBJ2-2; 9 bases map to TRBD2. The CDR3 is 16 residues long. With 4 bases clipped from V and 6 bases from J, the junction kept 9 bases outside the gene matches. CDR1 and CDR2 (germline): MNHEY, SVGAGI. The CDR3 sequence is CASSFLKAGGPGELFF. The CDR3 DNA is TGTGCCAGCAGTTTCCTTAAAGCGGGAGGTCCCGGGGAGCTGTTTTTT.

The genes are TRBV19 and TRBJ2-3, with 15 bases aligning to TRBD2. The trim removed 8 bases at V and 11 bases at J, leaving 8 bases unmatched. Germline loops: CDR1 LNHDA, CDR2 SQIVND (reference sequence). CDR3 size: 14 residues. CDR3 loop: CASSRTSGREGQYF. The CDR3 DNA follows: TGTGCCAGTTCACGGACTAGCGGGAGGGAAGGGCAGTATTTT.

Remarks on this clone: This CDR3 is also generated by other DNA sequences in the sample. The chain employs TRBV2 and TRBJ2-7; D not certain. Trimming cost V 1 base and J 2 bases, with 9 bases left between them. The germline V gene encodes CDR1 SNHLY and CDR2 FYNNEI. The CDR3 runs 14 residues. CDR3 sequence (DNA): TGTGCCAGCAGTGAAGAGGCAGTCCCCTACGAGCAGTACTTC. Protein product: CASSEEAVPYEQYF.